This TCR beta chain is from a study of blood T cell repertoires in COVID-19. Study processing details: Amplified reference gene primers provided the basis for estimating nucleated cell counts. Method: immunoSEQ multiplex PCR; TCRdb's copy keeps in-frame clones and lacks some. V, J and clone size are taken as reported in that table, and D and trimming were inferred from the DNA itself. The repertoire holds about 170,000 clones, with 84% as singletons. This clone was seen only once. Trimming took 1 base from V and 6 from J; bases not matched to a gene: 2. Germline V gene lookup returns CDR1 SGHTA and CDR2 FQGNSA. This CDR3 contains 16 residues.

The chain has TRBV7-2 and TRBJ1-6, with 11 bases matching TRBD1. This receptor was identified in a man between 35 and 55 years old who had recovered from COVID-19. The sample taken for sequencing was peripheral blood. The CDR3 here is CASSLGTGGGNSPLHF. CDR3 bases: TGTGCCAGCAGCTTAGGGACAGGGGGCGGTAATTCACCCCTCCACTTT.